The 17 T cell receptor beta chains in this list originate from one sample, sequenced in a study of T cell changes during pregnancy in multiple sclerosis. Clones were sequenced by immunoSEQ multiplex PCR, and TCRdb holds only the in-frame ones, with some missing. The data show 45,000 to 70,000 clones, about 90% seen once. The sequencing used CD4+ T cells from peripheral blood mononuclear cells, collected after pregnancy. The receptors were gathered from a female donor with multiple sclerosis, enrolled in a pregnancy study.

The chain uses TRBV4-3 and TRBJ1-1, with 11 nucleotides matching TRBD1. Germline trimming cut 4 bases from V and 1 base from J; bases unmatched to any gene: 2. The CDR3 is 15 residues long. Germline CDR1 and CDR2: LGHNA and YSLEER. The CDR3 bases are TGCGCCAGCAGCCTAGGACAGGGGGCGAACACTGAAGCTTTCTTT. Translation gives CASSLGQGANTEAFF.

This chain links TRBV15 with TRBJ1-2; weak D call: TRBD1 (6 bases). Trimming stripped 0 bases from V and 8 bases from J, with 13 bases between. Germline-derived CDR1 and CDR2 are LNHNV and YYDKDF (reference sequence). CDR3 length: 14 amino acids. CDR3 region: CATSRESQGGGYTF. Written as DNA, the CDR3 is TGTGCCACCAGCAGAGAGTCACAGGGCGGCGGCTACACCTTC.

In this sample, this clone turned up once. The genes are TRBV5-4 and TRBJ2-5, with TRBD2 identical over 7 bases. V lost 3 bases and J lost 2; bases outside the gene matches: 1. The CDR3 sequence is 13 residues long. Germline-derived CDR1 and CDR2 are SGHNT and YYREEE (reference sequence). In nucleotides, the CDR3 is TGTGCCAGCAGCTGGGGGGGGCAAGAGACCCAGTACTTC. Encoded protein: CASSWGGQETQYF.

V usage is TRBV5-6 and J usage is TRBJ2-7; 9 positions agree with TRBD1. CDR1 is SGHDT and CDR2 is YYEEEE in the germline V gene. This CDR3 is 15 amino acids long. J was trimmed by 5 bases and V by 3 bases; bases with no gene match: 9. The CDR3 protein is CASSSMGQGMDEQYF. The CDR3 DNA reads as TGTGCCAGCAGCTCGATGGGACAGGGAATGGACGAGCAGTACTTC.

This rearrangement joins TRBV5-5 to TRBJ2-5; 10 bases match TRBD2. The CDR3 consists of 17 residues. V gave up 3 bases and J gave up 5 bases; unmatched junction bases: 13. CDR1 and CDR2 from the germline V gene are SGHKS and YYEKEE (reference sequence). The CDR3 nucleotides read TGTGCCAGCAGCTCCCTTAGCGGGGGGCACTTGGGGGAGACCCAGTACTTC. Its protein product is CASSSLSGGHLGETQYF.

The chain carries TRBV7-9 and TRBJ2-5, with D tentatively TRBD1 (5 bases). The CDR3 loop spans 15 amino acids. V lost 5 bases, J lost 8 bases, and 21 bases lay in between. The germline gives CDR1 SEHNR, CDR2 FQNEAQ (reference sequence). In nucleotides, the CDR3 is TGTGCCAGCAGCCCGGGTAGGGGCCCAGCCTTTACCCAGTACTTC. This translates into CASSPGRGPAFTQYF.

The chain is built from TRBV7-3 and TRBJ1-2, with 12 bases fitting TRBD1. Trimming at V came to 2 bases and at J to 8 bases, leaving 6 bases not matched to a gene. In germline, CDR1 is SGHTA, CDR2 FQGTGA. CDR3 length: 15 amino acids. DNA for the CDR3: TGTGCCAGCAGCTTAGGGACAGGGGGCGCCGGGGGCTACACCTTC. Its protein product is CASSLGTGGAGGYTF. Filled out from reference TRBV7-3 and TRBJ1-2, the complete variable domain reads GAGVSQTPSNKVTEKGKYVELRCDPISGHTALYWYRQSLGQGPEFLIYFQGTGAADDSGLPNDRFFAVRPEGSVSTLKIQRTERGDSAVYLCASSLGTGGAGGYTFGSGTRLTVV.

The CDR3 reads CASSQIDSYNSPLHF. DNA of the CDR3: TGCGCCAGCAGCCAAATAGATAGCTATAATTCACCCCTCCACTTT. The rearrangement joins TRBV4-3 to TRBJ1-6, with unresolved D. The germline V and J ends were trimmed by 2 bases and 3 bases, with 8 bases remaining between them. The CDR3 is 15 amino acids. The germline gives CDR1 LGHNA, CDR2 YSLEER.

This chain's CDR3 is CASSEPLGGPIIKLFF. The CDR3 nucleotides read TGTGCCAGCAGTGAGCCCTTAGGGGGCCCGATTATCAAACTGTTTTTT. The chain recombines TRBV25-1 with TRBJ1-4; 7 positions agree with TRBD1. This CDR3 spans 16 amino acids. The V gene end was trimmed by 3 bases and the J gene end by 11 bases; junction bases not matched to a gene: 15. In germline, CDR1 is MGHDK, CDR2 SYGVNS.

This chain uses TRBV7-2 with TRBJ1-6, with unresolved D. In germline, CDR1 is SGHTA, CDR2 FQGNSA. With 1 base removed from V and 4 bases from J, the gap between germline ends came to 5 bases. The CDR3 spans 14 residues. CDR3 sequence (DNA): TGTGCCAGCAGCTTAGGCGGATATAATTCACCCCTCCACTTT. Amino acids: CASSLGGYNSPLHF. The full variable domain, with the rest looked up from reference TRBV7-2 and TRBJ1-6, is GAGVSQSPSNKVTEKGKDVELRCDPISGHTALYWYRQSLGQGLEFLIYFQGNSAPDKSGLPSDRFSAERTGGSVSTLTIQRTQQEDSAVYLCASSLGGYNSPLHFGNGTRLTVT.

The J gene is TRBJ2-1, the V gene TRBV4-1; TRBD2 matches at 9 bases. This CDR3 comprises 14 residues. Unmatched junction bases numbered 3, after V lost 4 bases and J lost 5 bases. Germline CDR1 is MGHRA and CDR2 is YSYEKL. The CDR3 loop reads CASSRLAVNNEQFF. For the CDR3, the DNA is TGCGCCAGCAGCCGACTAGCGGTAAACAATGAGCAGTTCTTC.

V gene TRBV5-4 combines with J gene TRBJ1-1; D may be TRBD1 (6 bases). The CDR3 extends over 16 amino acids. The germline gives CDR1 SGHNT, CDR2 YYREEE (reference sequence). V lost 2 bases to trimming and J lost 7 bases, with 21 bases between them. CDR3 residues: CASSLPGAVSGVEAFF. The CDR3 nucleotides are TGTGCCAGCAGCTTACCAGGGGCGGTAAGTGGTGTTGAAGCTTTCTTT. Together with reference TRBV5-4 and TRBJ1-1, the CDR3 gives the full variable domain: ETGVTQSPTHLIKTRGQQVTLRCSSQSGHNTVSWYQQALGQGPQFIFQYYREEENGRGNFPPRFSGLQFPNYSSELNVNALELDDSALYLCASSLPGAVSGVEAFFGQGTRLTVV.

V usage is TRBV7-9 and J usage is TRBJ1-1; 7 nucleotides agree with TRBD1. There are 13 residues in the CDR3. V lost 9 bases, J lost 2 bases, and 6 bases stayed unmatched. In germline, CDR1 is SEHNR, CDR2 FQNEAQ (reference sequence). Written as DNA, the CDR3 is TGTGCCAGTCACAGGGGAGGTAACACTGAAGCTTTCTTT. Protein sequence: CASHRGGNTEAFF. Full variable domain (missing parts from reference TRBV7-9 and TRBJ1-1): DTGVSQNPRHKITKRGQNVTFRCDPISEHNRLYWYRQTLGQGPEFLTYFQNEAQLEKSRLLSDRFSAERPKGSFSTLEIQRTEQGDSAMYLCASHRGGNTEAFFGQGTRLTVV.

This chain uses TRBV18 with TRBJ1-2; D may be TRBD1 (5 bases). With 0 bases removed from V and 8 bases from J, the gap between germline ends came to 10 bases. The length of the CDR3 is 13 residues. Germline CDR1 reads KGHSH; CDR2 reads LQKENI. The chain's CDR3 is CASSPPQGWGYTF. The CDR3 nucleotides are TGTGCCAGCTCACCACCCCAGGGTTGGGGCTACACCTTC.

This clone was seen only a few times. CDR3 protein: CASSMASPRGEQFF. CDR3 bases: TGTGCCAGTAGTATGGCCAGCCCCAGGGGTGAGCAGTTCTTC. The genes are TRBV19 and TRBJ2-1; possibly TRBD1 for D (6 bases). CDR1 is LNHDA and CDR2 is SQIVND in the germline V gene (reference sequence). CDR3 size: 14 residues. V was cut by 3 bases and J by 9 bases, with 15 bases left in between.

As DNA, the CDR3 is TGTGCCAGTAGTAAGGTGCGGGGGGGTGCTGGAGATACGCAGTATTTT. This encodes CASSKVRGGAGDTQYF. The genes are TRBV19 and TRBJ2-3, with TRBD2 matching 9 bases. Germline lookup yields CDR1 LNHDA and CDR2 SQIVND (reference sequence). There are 16 residues in the CDR3. V lost 4 bases and J lost 5; bases outside the gene matches: 10. Combining the CDR3 with reference TRBV19 and TRBJ2-3 gives the whole variable domain DGGITQSPKYLFRKEGQNVTLSCEQNLNHDAMYWYRQDPGQGLRLIYYSQIVNDFQKGDIAEGYSVSREKKESFPLTVTSAQKNPTAFYLCASSKVRGGAGDTQYFGPGTRLTVL.

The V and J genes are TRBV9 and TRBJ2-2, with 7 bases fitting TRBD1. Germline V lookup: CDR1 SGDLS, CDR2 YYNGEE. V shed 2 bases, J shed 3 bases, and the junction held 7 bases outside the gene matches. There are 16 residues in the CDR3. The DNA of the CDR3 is TGTGCCAGCAGCGTGGTTACAGGGGCGGACACCGGGGAGCTGTTTTTT. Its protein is CASSVVTGADTGELFF.